The clone carrying this T cell receptor (beta chain) occurred many times. Unique molecular identifiers tagged the TCRbeta library. TCRdb passed the PCR reads through MiXCR, listing each CDR3 protein once. This table holds 200,000 to 250,000 distinct CDR3 sequences, 12% found once. This sample stems from a study of T-cell reconstitution after alpha-beta-depleted transplantation in children. CDR3 size: 15 residues. CDR1 is DFQATT and CDR2 is SNEGSKA in the germline V gene (reference sequence). V shed 2 bases, J shed 6 bases, and the junction held 13 bases outside the gene matches. The sample here was PBMCs from the stem cell graft donor, taken from the stem cell graft. The TCR sequence derives from a human donor who donated a stem cell graft to a child with acute lymphoblastic leukemia. V usage is TRBV20-1 and J usage is TRBJ2-7, with 7 positions matching TRBD1. The CDR3 nucleotides read TGCAGTGCTAGACCCGAGACAGGGACAAGGCGCGAGCAGTACTTC. Translation: CSARPETGTRREQYF.